What follows are 20 T cell receptor beta chains derived from one specimen sequenced in a study of blood T cells in healthy people across ages. PCR was performed a second time for about 6 to 11 cycles using a sample-barcoded 5' primer and a J-beta primer mix. A single record per CDR3 protein comes from TCRdb applying MiXCR to the 5' RACE reads. The sample records 550,000 to 750,000 distinct CDR3 sequences, 20% to 25% being singletons. Sequencing was performed on blood. These receptor sequences come from a man in his sixties or seventies in good health.

V gene TRBV28 combines with J gene TRBJ2-1, with 10 bases aligning to TRBD2. Germline-derived CDR1 and CDR2 are MDHEN and SYDVKM. The CDR3 spans 15 residues. V lost 2 bases to trimming and J lost 5 bases; unmatched junction nucleotides: 3. CDR3 sequence: CASSLASGSDNEQFF. The CDR3 nucleotides are TGTGCCAGCAGTTTAGCTAGCGGGAGTGACAATGAGCAGTTCTTC.

The chain recombines TRBV7-3 with TRBJ1-5; TRBD1 agrees at 7 bases. Germline loops: CDR1 SGHTA, CDR2 FQGTGA. CDR3 length equals 15 residues. The junction had 6 bases not matched to a gene; V was cut back by 5 bases and J by 2 bases. In nucleotides, the CDR3 is TGTGCCAGCAGCGTTACAGGGGTGGGCAATCAGCCCCAGCATTTT. It encodes CASSVTGVGNQPQHF. The whole variable domain, remainder taken from reference TRBV7-3 and TRBJ1-5, is GAGVSQTPSNKVTEKGKYVELRCDPISGHTALYWYRQSLGQGPEFLIYFQGTGAADDSGLPNDRFFAVRPEGSVSTLKIQRTERGDSAVYLCASSVTGVGNQPQHFGDGTRLSIL.

In its sample, this clonotype was seen a few times. V and J are TRBV3-1 and TRBJ2-7; unclear D gene. The germline CDR1 and CDR2 sequences are LGHDT and YNNKEL (reference sequence). This CDR3 contains 13 residues. The V gene lost 0 bases and the J gene lost 9 bases, with 12 bases spanning the gap. The CDR3 bases are TGTGCCAGCAGCCAAGACGACGGCGTATGGCAGTACTTC. Translation gives CASSQDDGVWQYF.

This clonotype was detected a few times. V is TRBV20-1 and J is TRBJ2-5; D is tentatively TRBD1 or TRBD2 (5 bases each). The last part of the DNA fits TRBJ2-1 better; the J call may be wrong. The CDR3 has 14 residues. Germline V lookup: CDR1 DFQATT, CDR2 SNEGSKA (reference sequence). The CDR3 here is CSARVVGLERGQFF. The CDR3 nucleotides are TGCAGTGCTAGAGTGGTCGGACTCGAAAGGGGGCAGTTCTTC.

The count of this clonotype is one. The chain employs TRBV20-1 and TRBJ2-3; a possible D gene is TRBD1 (5 bases). Trimming took 0 bases from V and 0 from J, leaving 10 bases between them. This CDR3 is 15 amino acids long. Germline V gives CDR1 DFQATT, CDR2 SNEGSKA (reference sequence). The CDR3 loop reads CSAREWTRSTDTQYF. The CDR3 DNA is TGCAGTGCTAGAGAATGGACACGTAGCACAGATACGCAGTATTTT.

This chain uses TRBV20-1 with TRBJ2-7; TRBD2 matches 8 bases. The assigned J gene may be wrong: the sequence end matches TRBJ2-1 better. CDR1 and CDR2 from the germline V gene are DFQATT and SNEGSKA (reference sequence). The CDR3 spans 17 residues. The CDR3 region is CSASRTSRREIYNEQFF. The DNA for the CDR3 is TGCAGTGCCTCTAGGACTAGCAGGAGGGAGATCTACAATGAGCAGTTCTTC.

This sequence joins TRBV27 and TRBJ2-3; TRBD1 matches at 10 bases. Germline V lookup: CDR1 MNHEY, CDR2 SMNVEV (reference sequence). The CDR3 sequence is 15 residues long. V was clipped by 8 bases and J by 1 base; unmatched bases: 6. Written as DNA, the CDR3 is TGTGCCAGCCTCGACAGGGGGCTCGGCACAGATACGCAGTATTTT. Encoded protein: CASLDRGLGTDTQYF.

This chain joins TRBV12-3 or TRBV12-4 and TRBJ2-7, with unresolved D. This CDR3 spans 12 amino acids. V was shortened by 7 bases and J by 2 bases, with 9 bases between the two germline ends. CDR3 coding DNA: TGTGCCAGCATGGTGAGGCCCTACGAGCAGTACTTC. Translation: CASMVRPYEQYF.

CDR3: CASSGIWDGTGELFF. DNA of the CDR3: TGTGCCAGCAGCGGAATCTGGGACGGCACCGGGGAGCTGTTTTTT. The V gene is TRBV2, the J gene TRBJ2-2, with D perhaps matching TRBD1 or TRBD2 (5 bases each). This CDR3 comprises 15 residues. Per germline, CDR1 SNHLY and CDR2 FYNNEI. The V gene lost 6 bases and the J gene lost 4 bases, with 15 bases spanning the gap.

The chain recombines TRBV29-1 with TRBJ2-3; tentatively, D is TRBD2 (5 bases). The CDR3 sequence is 13 residues long. V lost 8 bases and J 0 bases, leaving 12 bases between the germline ends. CDR1 and CDR2 from the germline V gene are SQVTM and ANQGSEA. The CDR3 sequence: CSTRLLSTDTQYF. In DNA, the CDR3 is TGCAGCACAAGACTACTTAGCACAGATACGCAGTATTTT.

This clonotype turned up a few times. The rearrangement joins TRBV29-1 to TRBJ2-5; the match to TRBD2 covers 13 bases. CDR3 size: 13 residues. The germline V gene encodes CDR1 SQVTM and CDR2 ANQGSEA. After removal of 2 bases from V and 11 bases from J, the junction contained 5 bases not matched to a gene. CDR3 sequence reads: CSVERLAGGEQYF. DNA for the CDR3: TGCAGCGTTGAACGACTAGCGGGAGGAGAGCAGTACTTC.

This clonotype was detected only a few times. The rearrangement links TRBV10-3 to TRBJ2-1; D possibly uses TRBD1 or TRBD2 (6 bases each). The germline CDR1 and CDR2 sequences are ENHRY and SYGVKD. The CDR3 sequence is 20 residues long. Between the trimmed V and J ends, which lost 2 bases and 0 bases, there was a span of 23 bases. This chain's CDR3 is CAISEPSRPGAASSYNEQFF. Written as DNA, the CDR3 is TGTGCCATCAGTGAGCCCTCCCGGCCGGGGGCGGCGAGCTCCTACAATGAGCAGTTCTTC.

A few counts support this clonotype. The chain couples TRBV27 to TRBJ2-5; a weak D match, TRBD2 (5 bases). V lost 6 bases, J lost 5 bases, and 16 bases lay in between. The CDR3 covers 14 residues. Germline assignment: CDR1 MNHEY and CDR2 SMNVEV (reference sequence). The CDR3 is CASSIDTRGETQYF. The CDR3 nucleotides are TGTGCCAGCAGCATTGACACCCGCGGGGAGACCCAGTACTTC.

This clonotype occurred a few times. The rearrangement uses TRBV5-6 and TRBJ2-1; 11 bases are shared with TRBD2. V was pared by 3 bases and J by 9 bases, with 5 bases of the junction left unmatched. Germline CDR1 reads SGHDT; CDR2 reads YYEEEE. CDR3 length: 14 amino acids. This chain's CDR3 is CASSSAGTSGEQFF. In DNA form, the CDR3 reads TGTGCCAGCAGCTCCGCCGGGACTAGCGGTGAGCAGTTCTTC.

For this clonotype: In this CDR3 the conserved last residue, phenylalanine or tryptophan, is missing, so a read error is likely. The chain employs TRBV30 and TRBJ1-1; the D is unclear. The V end was cut by 5 bases, the J end by 2 bases, with 9 bases between. The CDR3 runs to 12 residues. Germline V gene lookup returns CDR1 GTSNPN and CDR2 SVGIG (reference sequence). CDR3 loop: CAWATLNTEAFS. In DNA, the CDR3 is TGTGCCTGGGCGACACTAAACACTGAAGCTTTCTCT.

The rearrangement uses TRBV6-6 and TRBJ2-5, with a weak D call TRBD2 (5 bases). V shed 2 bases and J shed 2 bases, with 9 bases lying between them. This CDR3 region has 14 residues. Germline CDR1 MNHNY, CDR2 SVGAGI (reference sequence). The CDR3 protein is CASSYPPGQETQYF. CDR3 in DNA: TGTGCCAGCAGTTACCCACCGGGACAAGAGACCCAGTACTTC.

This clonotype was counted a few times. The CDR3 nucleotides are TGTGCCAGCACTGGGACTAGCGGGATCTCCTACGAGCAGTACTTC. Translation: CASTGTSGISYEQYF. The chain has TRBV28 and TRBJ2-7, with 13 bases matching TRBD2. Germline loops: CDR1 MDHEN, CDR2 SYDVKM. The CDR3 runs 15 residues. After removal of 7 bases from V and 0 bases from J, the junction contained 3 bases not matched to a gene. The whole variable domain, remainder taken from reference TRBV28 and TRBJ2-7, is DVKVTQSSRYLVKRTGEKVFLECVQDMDHENMFWYRQDPGLGLRLIYFSYDVKMKEKGDIPEGYSVSREKKERFSLILESASTNQTSMYLCASTGTSGISYEQYFGPGTRLTVT.

This clonotype was seen a few times. The gene calls are TRBV20-1 and TRBJ2-5, with D unclear. The J call may be in error: the DNA end matches TRBJ2-7 better. Germline-derived CDR1 and CDR2 are DFQATT and SNEGSKA (reference sequence). This CDR3 comprises 11 residues. CDR3 in amino acids: CSARGLGEQYF. The CDR3 bases are TGCAGTGCTAGAGGGTTAGGCGAGCAGTACTTC.

J is TRBJ2-5 and V is TRBV6-5, with D possibly being TRBD1 or TRBD2 (5 bases each). Germline V gene sequence: CDR1 MNHEY, CDR2 SVGAGI. Trimming cost V 4 bases and J 5 bases, with 11 bases left between them. This CDR3 is 13 amino acids long. CDR3 loop: CASSSPGTETQYF. CDR3 sequence (DNA): TGTGCCAGCAGTTCACCGGGGACGGAGACCCAGTACTTC.

The chain couples TRBV7-2 to TRBJ1-1; no reliable D call. Deletions cut 5 bases from V and 4 bases from J, with 14 bases between. Germline CDR1 and CDR2: SGHTA and FQGNSA. The CDR3 contains 14 residues. Written as DNA, the CDR3 is TGTGCCAGCAGCCGGAGGACGGATGGCACTGAAGCTTTCTTT. It yields the protein CASSRRTDGTEAFF.